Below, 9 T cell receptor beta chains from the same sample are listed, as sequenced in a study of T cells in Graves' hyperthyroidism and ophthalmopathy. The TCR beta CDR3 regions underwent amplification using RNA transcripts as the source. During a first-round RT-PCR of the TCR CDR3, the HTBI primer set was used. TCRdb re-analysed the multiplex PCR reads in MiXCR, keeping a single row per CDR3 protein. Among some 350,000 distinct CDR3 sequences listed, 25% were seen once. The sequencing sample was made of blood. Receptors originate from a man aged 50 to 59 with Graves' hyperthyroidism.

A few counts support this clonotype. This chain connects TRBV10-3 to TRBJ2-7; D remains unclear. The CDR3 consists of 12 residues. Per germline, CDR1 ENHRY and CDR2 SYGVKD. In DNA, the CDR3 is TGTGCTTCGGCGGAGACCTCCTACGAGCAGTACTTC. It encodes CASAETSYEQYF.

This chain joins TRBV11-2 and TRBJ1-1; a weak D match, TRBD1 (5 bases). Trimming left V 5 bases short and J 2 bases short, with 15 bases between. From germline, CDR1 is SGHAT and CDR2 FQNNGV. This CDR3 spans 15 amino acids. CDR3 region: CASSVTGALNTEAFF. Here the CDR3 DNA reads TGTGCCAGCAGCGTGACCGGGGCACTAAACACTGAAGCTTTCTTT. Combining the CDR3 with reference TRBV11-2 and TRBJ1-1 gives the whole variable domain EAGVAQSPRYKIIEKRQSVAFWCNPISGHATLYWYQQILGQGPKLLIQFQNNGVVDDSQLPKDRFSAERLKGVDSTLKIQPAKLEDSAVYLCASSVTGALNTEAFFGQGTRLTVV.

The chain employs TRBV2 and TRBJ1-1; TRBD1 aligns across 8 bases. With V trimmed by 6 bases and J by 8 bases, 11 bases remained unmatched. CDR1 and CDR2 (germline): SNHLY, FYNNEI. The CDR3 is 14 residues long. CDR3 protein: CASRTGQGSVEAFF. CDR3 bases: TGTGCCAGCAGAACCGGACAGGGTTCCGTCGAAGCTTTCTTT. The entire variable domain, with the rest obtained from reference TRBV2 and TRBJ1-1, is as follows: EPEVTQTPSHQVTQMGQEVILRCVPISNHLYFYWYRQILGQKVEFLVSFYNNEISEKSEIFDDQFSVERPDGSNFTLKIRSTKLEDSAMYFCASRTGQGSVEAFFGQGTRLTVV.

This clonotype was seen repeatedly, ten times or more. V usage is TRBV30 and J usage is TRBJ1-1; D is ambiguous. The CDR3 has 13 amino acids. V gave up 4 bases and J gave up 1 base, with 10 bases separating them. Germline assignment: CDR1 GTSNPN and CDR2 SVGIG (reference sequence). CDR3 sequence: CAWNLQTNTEAFF. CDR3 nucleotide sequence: TGTGCCTGGAACCTCCAGACGAACACTGAAGCTTTCTTT. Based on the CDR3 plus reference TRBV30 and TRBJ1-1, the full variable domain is SQTIHQWPATLVQPVGSPLSLECTVEGTSNPNLYWYRQAAGRGLQLLFYSVGIGQISSEVPQNLSASRPQDRQFILSSKKLLLSDSGFYLCAWNLQTNTEAFFGQGTRLTVV.

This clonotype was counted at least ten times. The CDR3 protein is CASRRDGQETQYF. The CDR3 DNA sequence: TGTGCCAGCAGACGGGACGGGCAAGAGACCCAGTACTTC. J is TRBJ2-5 and V is TRBV27; D is perhaps TRBD1 or TRBD2 (5 bases each). V lost 6 bases, J lost 2 bases, and 10 bases lay in between. The CDR3 has 13 residues. Germline CDR1 and CDR2: MNHEY and SMNVEV (reference sequence).

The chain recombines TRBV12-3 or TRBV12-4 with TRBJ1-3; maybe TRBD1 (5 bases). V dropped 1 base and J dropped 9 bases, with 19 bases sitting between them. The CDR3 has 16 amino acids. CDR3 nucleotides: TGTGCCAGCAGTTTAGGTGGGGCAGGTACAGAAACCACCATATATTTT. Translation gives CASSLGGAGTETTIYF.

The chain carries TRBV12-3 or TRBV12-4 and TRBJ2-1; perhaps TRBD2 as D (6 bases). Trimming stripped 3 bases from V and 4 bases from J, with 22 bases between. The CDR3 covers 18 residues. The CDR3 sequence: CASSFMRLTSTRYNEQFF. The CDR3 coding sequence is TGTGCCAGCAGTTTCATGCGTCTGACTAGTACTAGATACAATGAGCAGTTCTTC.

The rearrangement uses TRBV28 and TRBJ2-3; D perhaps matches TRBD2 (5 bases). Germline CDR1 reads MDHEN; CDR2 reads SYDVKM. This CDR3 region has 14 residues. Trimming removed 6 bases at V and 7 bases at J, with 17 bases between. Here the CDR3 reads CASRPAGPGNTQYF. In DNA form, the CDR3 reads TGTGCCAGCAGACCCGCCGGGCCCGGGAATACGCAGTATTTT.

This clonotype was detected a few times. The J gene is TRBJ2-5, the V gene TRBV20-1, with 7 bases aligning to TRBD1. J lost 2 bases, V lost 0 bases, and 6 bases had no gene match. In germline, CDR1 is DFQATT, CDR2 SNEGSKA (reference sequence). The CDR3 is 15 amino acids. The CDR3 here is CSARDGARGQETQYF. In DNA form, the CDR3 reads TGCAGTGCTAGAGATGGGGCCAGGGGGCAAGAGACCCAGTACTTC.